This record covers a single T cell receptor beta chain. What antigen it recognizes has not been identified. These data belong to a study of monozygotic twins with inflammatory bowel disease (dated by TCRdb to about 2019). Turning to the overall study: In total, around 28 monozygotic twin pairs made up the full study: 19 Danish pairs, all IBD-discordant, plus nine German pairs, of which four were IBD-concordant and five were IBD-discordant. Disease-associated traits were sought mainly through comparisons between IBD patients and their genetically identical healthy co-twins within discordant pairs. Each individual had, on average, about 151 000 unique TCRalpha sequences and 181 000 unique TCRbeta sequences available for analysis.

Here is what the overall study found, with its caveats: Repertoire similarity did not differ between concordant and discordant twins, which could be due to limited statistical power. Fewer clonotypes were shared with other individuals by IBD patients than by healthy twins, most markedly in patients showing signs of disease activity. Because patients were on differing immunosuppressive treatments, the repertoires may have picked up extra background noise and inter-individual variability. IBD patients had lower TCRbeta repertoire diversity, measured by the inverse Simpson index, than their healthy co-twins. Distinction between different T cell subtypes could not be achieved in the analysis. No single strong signal or clonotype linked to IBD turned up in the results, so the idea that one exists was not supported.

From each donor, an approximately 2.3 ml peripheral blood sample was collected into PAXgene tubes and kept at -80 degrees C. Without any T cell sorting, total RNA was extracted from whole blood using the PAXgene blood miRNA kit on an automated QIAcube. Peripheral blood from monozygotic twin pairs, either concordant or discordant for inflammatory bowel disease, underwent deep TCRalpha and TCRbeta repertoire profiling that used unique molecular barcoding. Smoking habits were recorded for all twin pairs, and individuals were classified as current, former or never smokers. The CDR3 spans 14 residues, from the cysteine through the phenylalanine. No DNA was logged. Preparation of the library involved 5' RACE. The input for every TCR library was roughly 4,000 ng of total RNA. cDNA was synthesized with SMARTScribe reverse transcriptase in eight separate reactions per sample. During cDNA synthesis, template switching was used to introduce unique molecular identifiers that contained a 6-nucleotide sample barcode. TCRalpha and TCRbeta cDNA was amplified in two nested PCRs of 16 and 9 cycles, and bead purification was carried out after each PCR. Before amplification, the cDNA was treated with uracil DNA-glycosylase and purified using the QIAquick PCR purification kit. In the second PCR, Illumina TruSeq-compatible adapters and sample-specific barcodes were added. Library quality and concentration were checked on TapeStation and Qubit, and libraries were pooled at 5 to 6.5 ng each. The pooled libraries were sequenced with 2 x 100 bp reads and custom sequencing primers on an Illumina HiSeq2500 single-index Rapid Run. The published analysis was carried out like this. UMI-based consensus assembly with MiGEC version 1.2.6 was used to correct PCR and sequencing errors. V(D)J alignment, clonotype assembly and CDR3 extraction were performed with MiXCR version 2.1.1. Gene usage, clonotype sharing and MAIT/NKT TCR abundance were normalised by analysing the top 1000, 10 000 and 20 000 clonotypes per sample. Diversity was computed as the inverse Simpson index with the vegan R package after downsampling to 27 000 UMIs. Paired Mann-Whitney U tests on discordant twin pairs were used, with Benjamini-Hochberg multiple-testing correction. TCRdb reprocessed the reads; each CDR3 protein sequence makes one entry, and DNA is unavailable. The V and J calls were not made by the authors but by TCRdb's processing. This sample's table lists about 160,000 distinct CDR3 sequences. The leading ten clones occupy about 2.7% of the sample.

Rearrangement joined TRBV12-3 or TRBV12-4 to TRBJ2-7; TCRdb picks TRBD2, but there is no DNA to check that call. The material sequenced was blood. The sequence was collected from a human donor with ulcerative colitis or Crohn's disease, or a healthy co-twin of an affected twin (not recorded which). CDR3 protein: CASSLGLAPYEQYF.